Following are 10 T cell receptor beta chains from one sample sequenced in a study of T-cell reconstitution after alpha-beta-depleted transplantation in children. Using unique molecular identifiers, the investigators prepared the TCRbeta library. TCRdb re-derived calls from the PCR reads in MiXCR, one entry per CDR3 protein. This sample carries 450,000 to 600,000 distinct CDR3 sequences, 15% to 20% of them seen once, and the ten largest clones take 3.3%. The sequencing used PBMCs from the stem cell graft donor, collected from the stem cell graft. These receptors originate from a human donor who donated a stem cell graft to a child with acute lymphoblastic leukemia.

The rearrangement links TRBV16 to TRBJ1-2; D may be TRBD1 (5 bases). CDR3 length: 14 amino acids. The germline V and J ends were trimmed by 2 bases and 6 bases, with 13 bases remaining between them. Germline CDR1 reads KGHSY; CDR2 reads FQNENV. The CDR3: CASSQQSQGHGYTF. CDR3 bases: TGTGCCAGCAGCCAACAATCTCAGGGCCATGGCTACACCTTC.

A few counts support this clonotype. The V call is TRBV20-1, the J call TRBJ2-7; D not resolved. Germline V gene lookup returns CDR1 DFQATT and CDR2 SNEGSKA (reference sequence). The V gene lost 6 bases and the J gene lost 3 bases, with 18 bases spanning the gap. The CDR3 extends over 14 amino acids. The CDR3 here is CSAHATYPNYEQYF. The CDR3 DNA follows: TGCAGTGCCCATGCTACTTACCCAAACTACGAGCAGTACTTC.

The chain has TRBV12-3 or TRBV12-4 and TRBJ2-1; 8 bases are shared with TRBD1. CDR3 length equals 14 residues. J lost 9 bases, V lost 6 bases, and 10 bases had no gene match. The CDR3 here is CASSSLRGPSEQFF. CDR3 DNA: TGTGCCAGCAGCTCCCTCAGGGGGCCGAGTGAGCAGTTCTTC.

With respect to this clonotype: A much larger clone differs by one base, so this may be a read error. This sequence joins TRBV12-3 or TRBV12-4 and TRBJ1-1; D ambiguous. The germline V and J ends were trimmed by 6 bases and 4 bases, with 15 bases remaining between them. The CDR3 has 14 residues. For the CDR3, the DNA is TGTGCCAGCAGCCAATTTACAGCGGGCACTGAAGCTTTCTTT. Its translation is CASSQFTAGTEAFF.

This clonotype was counted a few times. The chain joins TRBV19 to TRBJ2-6; D may be TRBD2 (6 bases). Germline V gene sequence: CDR1 LNHDA, CDR2 SQIVND (reference sequence). V lost 8 bases to trimming and J lost 1 base, with 9 bases between them. This CDR3 has 14 amino acids. The CDR3 loop reads CASGGMSGANVLTF. The CDR3, as DNA: TGTGCCAGTGGAGGGATGTCTGGGGCCAACGTCCTGACTTTC.

This clonotype was observed a handful of times. The V and J genes are TRBV27 and TRBJ2-3; possible D gene TRBD2, 6 bases. CDR1 is MNHEY and CDR2 is SMNVEV in the germline V gene (reference sequence). V was clipped by 9 bases and J by 2 bases, with 12 bases between them. This CDR3 region has 13 residues. As DNA, the CDR3 is TGTGCCAGTAGGGACTCCTTCACAGATACGCAGTATTTT. Protein sequence: CASRDSFTDTQYF.

This clonotype was seen a handful of times. The rearrangement uses TRBV24-1 and TRBJ2-2, with TRBD2 matching over 7 bases. This CDR3 has 12 residues. Germline trimming cut 7 bases from V and 5 bases from J; bases unmatched to any gene: 0. Germline V gene data show CDR1 as KGHDR and CDR2 as SFDVKD. This CDR3 is CATRRGTGELFF. The CDR3 DNA reads as TGTGCCACCAGGCGGGGGACCGGGGAGCTGTTTTTT.

The chain recombines TRBV11-1 with TRBJ2-6; 7 bases are shared with TRBD1. The CDR3 loop spans 18 amino acids. The V and J ends lost 0 bases and 1 base, in that order; junction bases with no gene match: 6. CDR1 is SGHAT, CDR2 FQDESV, per germline (reference sequence). The CDR3 coding sequence is TGTGCCAGCAGCTTAGCGGGACAGAGCGCTTCTGGGGCCAACGTCCTGACTTTC. Amino acids: CASSLAGQSASGANVLTF.

The chain carries TRBV25-1 and TRBJ1-3; TRBD1 might be the D (5 bases). This CDR3 comprises 14 residues. Trimming shortened V by 6 bases and J by 4 bases, and 13 bases separated the two germline ends. Germline assignment: CDR1 MGHDK and CDR2 SYGVNS. CDR3 residues: CASSPRVVGNTIYF. As DNA, the CDR3 is TGTGCCAGCAGCCCCAGGGTCGTAGGAAACACCATATATTTT.

This clonotype was recorded a few times. This sequence joins TRBV4-1 and TRBJ2-3; TRBD2 matches 10 bases. The CDR3 has 16 amino acids. Germline CDR1 MGHRA, CDR2 YSYEKL. The V segment lost 1 base and the J segment 3 bases; nucleotides outside the gene matches: 4. CDR3 region: CASSQVLAGQTDTQYF. CDR3 bases: TGCGCCAGCAGCCAAGTACTAGCGGGACAAACAGATACGCAGTATTTT.